This T cell receptor beta chain was documented in a study of T cells in Graves' hyperthyroidism and ophthalmopathy. RNA transcripts yielded amplified TCR beta CDR3 regions. HTBI primers were employed in a first-round RT-PCR of the TCR CDR3. Using its own MiXCR run on the multiplex PCR reads, TCRdb lists one record per CDR3 protein. The repertoire holds over 400,000 distinct CDR3 sequences, 20% to 25% seen once, with around 54% in the top ten. This clonotype has more than one count but fewer than ten. The antigen is undetermined. Overall study results and limits: Among thyroid clonotypes expanded above 0.001, most also appeared in blood. The model identified upcoming ophthalmopathy a median approximately 6.5 months ahead of onset.

It was 8.5 to 10 ml of fresh peripheral blood that supplied the PBMCs. V lost 3 bases and J lost 4; bases outside the gene matches: 2. In germline, CDR1 is SGHRS, CDR2 YFSETQ. This CDR3 is built from 14 residues. The chain has TRBV5-1 and TRBJ2-2; 8 bases are shared with TRBD1. Sequencing was done on a sample of blood. This clonotype was sampled from a woman aged 65 to 85 with Graves' ophthalmopathy. The DNA for the CDR3 is TGCGCCAGCAGCTGGACAGGGAGCACCGGGGAGCTGTTTTTT. It specifies CASSWTGSTGELFF.